This TCR beta chain is drawn from a study of blood T cell repertoires in COVID-19. The overall study: Sources were T cells, B-cell-depleted T cells, or PBMCs; the material itself was cDNA or gDNA.

Authors' data handling: Nucleated cell number was recorded as an estimate derived from reference gene primer amplification. The data were produced by immunoSEQ multiplex PCR, yet TCRdb's version contains in-frame clones alone and is incomplete. V and J calls and clone size are given by that table; D and trimming were obtained from the DNA. The data contain around 150,000 clones, approximately 92% of them singletons. The V end lost 4 bases, the J end lost 4 bases, and 20 bases lay between the germline ends. The V gene's germline CDR1 is SGHTA and CDR2 FQGNSA. The CDR3 spans 16 residues. Sequenced sample: peripheral blood. The source is a young man with COVID-19, enrolled during active disease. The chain has TRBV7-2 and TRBJ2-7; D is perhaps TRBD2 (6 bases). CDR3 DNA sequence: TGTGCCAGCAGCTCAAGGCCTTTAGCGGTGGGTTACGAGCAGTACTTC. This gives the protein CASSSRPLAVGYEQYF.